This T cell receptor (beta chain) is drawn from a study of blood T cell repertoires in COVID-19. The overall study: T cells, B-cell-depleted T cells, or PBMCs supplied cDNA or gDNA.

V shed 4 bases and J 9 bases; nucleotides not matched to a gene: 22. The CDR3 is 20 residues long. The germline gives CDR1 SGHNT, CDR2 YYREEE (reference sequence). Authors' processing steps: Nucleated cell counts were estimated from reference gene primer amplification. Only in-frame clones appear in the TCRdb table, and some are missing; sequencing was by immunoSEQ multiplex PCR. The V and J calls and clone size were taken over from that table, and D and trimming were inferred from the DNA. The data hold 130,000 to 150,000 clones, with roughly 88% observed a single time. A Seattle source enrolled patients during active infection and followed them longitudinally. This clone was detected once.

This TCR was recovered from a woman aged 60 to 75 with COVID-19, enrolled during active disease. The sample consisted of peripheral blood. The genes are TRBV5-4 and TRBJ1-6; 10 bases match TRBD1. The CDR3 sequence is CASSLLGQGRPSAMSSPLHF. The DNA of the CDR3 is TGTGCCAGCAGCCTACTGGGACAGGGGAGACCCTCGGCGATGTCTTCACCCCTCCACTTT.